This T cell receptor (beta chain) was profiled in a study of blood T cell repertoires in COVID-19. Study as a whole: Sites across the United States, Italy and Spain contributed samples from acute and convalescent COVID-19.

Germline trimming cut 3 bases from V and 1 base from J; bases unmatched to any gene: 7. There are 16 residues in the CDR3. The V gene's germline CDR1 is MGHRA and CDR2 YSYEKL. Generated by immunoSEQ multiplex PCR, the TCRdb table keeps only in-frame clones and is missing some. The table lists tens of thousands of clones, less than 85% of them singletons. This TCR was sampled from a man aged 45-65 years with COVID-19, enrolled during active disease. This rearrangement joins TRBV4-1 to TRBJ1-1; 8 bases align to TRBD1. Sequenced input: peripheral blood. The CDR3 is CASSHGTGWGNTEAFF. The CDR3 DNA reads as TGCGCCAGCAGCCATGGGACAGGTTGGGGGAACACTGAAGCTTTCTTT.